This T cell receptor (beta chain) was captured by sequencing in a study of control samples from healthy donors and cancer patients. The repertoire was sequenced with immunoSEQ multiplex PCR; TCRdb's copy has only in-frame clones and lacks some. The sample consists of some 130,000 clones, over 80% of them appearing once. Sequenced sample: blood. The sequence was obtained from a woman between 45 and 60 years old in good health.

CDR3 amino acids: CSASMPSRQGNEQFF. The DNA of the CDR3 is TGCAGTGCTAGTATGCCATCCCGCCAGGGCAATGAGCAGTTCTTC. The V gene is TRBV20-1, the J gene TRBJ2-1, with D perhaps TRBD1 (5 bases). Germline assignment: CDR1 DFQATT and CDR2 SNEGSKA (reference sequence). Trimming took 3 bases from V and 6 from J, leaving 18 bases between them. The CDR3 runs 15 residues.